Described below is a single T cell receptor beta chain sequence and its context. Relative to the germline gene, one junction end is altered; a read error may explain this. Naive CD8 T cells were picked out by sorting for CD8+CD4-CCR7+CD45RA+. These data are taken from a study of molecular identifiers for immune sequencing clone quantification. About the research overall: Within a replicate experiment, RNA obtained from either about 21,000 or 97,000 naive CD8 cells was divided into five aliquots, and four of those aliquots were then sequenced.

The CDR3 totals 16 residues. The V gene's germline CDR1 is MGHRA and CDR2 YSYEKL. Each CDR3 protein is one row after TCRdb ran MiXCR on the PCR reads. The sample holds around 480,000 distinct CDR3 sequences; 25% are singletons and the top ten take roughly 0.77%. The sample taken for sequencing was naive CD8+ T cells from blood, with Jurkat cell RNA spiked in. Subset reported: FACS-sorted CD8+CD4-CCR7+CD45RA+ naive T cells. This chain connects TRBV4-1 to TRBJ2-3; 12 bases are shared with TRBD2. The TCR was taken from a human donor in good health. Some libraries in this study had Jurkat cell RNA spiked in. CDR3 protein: CACSNRLAGGTDTQYF. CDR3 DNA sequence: TGCGCCTGCAGCAACAGACTAGCGGGGGGCACAGATACGCAGTATTTT.